Below, 26 T cell receptor beta chains from the same sample are listed, as sequenced in a study of graft-versus-host responses after intestinal transplantation. The table came from immunoSEQ multiplex PCR; TCRdb's copy has only in-frame clones and leaves some out. The table shows more than 95,000 clones, with roughly nine tenths occurring only once. No antigen has been identified for these receptors. Sequenced material: unstimulated CD4+ T cells sorted from spleen or lymph node cells, taken before intestinal transplant. The receptors derive from a human donor who received an intestinal transplant.

The J gene is TRBJ1-4, the V gene TRBV11-3, with D unresolved. This CDR3 is 14 amino acids long. CDR1 SGHNT and CDR2 YENEEA come from the germline V gene. Trimming left V 5 bases short and J 0 bases short, with 7 bases between. As DNA, the CDR3 is TGTGCCAGCAGCCGGGGAGCAACTAATGAAAAACTGTTTTTT. It yields the protein CASSRGATNEKLFF.

V is TRBV5-1 and J is TRBJ2-2, with D possibly matching TRBD2 (6 bases). V was pared by 0 bases and J by 6 bases, with 12 bases between. The germline gives CDR1 SGHRS, CDR2 YFSETQ. The CDR3 runs 15 residues. The CDR3 nucleotides read TGCGCCAGCAGCTTGGTTCTTCGGGAGCCCGGGGAGCTGTTTTTT. Translation: CASSLVLREPGELFF.

The rearrangement uses TRBV28 and TRBJ2-5; 9 bases are shared with TRBD1. Germline-derived CDR1 and CDR2 are MDHEN and SYDVKM. This CDR3 has 15 residues. V was pared by 9 bases and J by 0 bases, with 8 bases of the junction left unmatched. The chain's CDR3 is CASNRDREYQETQYF. DNA of the CDR3: TGTGCCAGTAACCGGGACAGGGAGTACCAAGAGACCCAGTACTTC.

V is TRBV19 and J is TRBJ1-2; no clear D. This CDR3 is built from 16 residues. Germline V gene data show CDR1 as LNHDA and CDR2 as SQIVND (reference sequence). V was shortened by 7 bases and J by 3 bases, with 21 bases between the two germline ends. The chain's CDR3 is CASTARESSGYYGYTF. CDR3 bases: TGTGCCAGTACGGCGCGTGAGTCCTCAGGATACTATGGCTACACCTTC.

The gene calls are TRBV19 and TRBJ1-5; 7 positions match TRBD1. V was clipped by 6 bases and J by 4 bases; unmatched bases: 6. This CDR3 region has 14 residues. Looked up from germline, CDR1 is LNHDA and CDR2 is SQIVND (reference sequence). The CDR3 region has the DNA TGTGCCAGTAGCAAGGGGGCTACAAATCAGCCCCAGCATTTT. Amino acid sequence: CASSKGATNQPQHF.

The chain is built from TRBV7-2 and TRBJ2-7, with TRBD2 as a possible D gene (5 bases). CDR1 is SGHTA and CDR2 is FQGNSA in the germline V gene. V dropped 0 bases and J dropped 7 bases, with 13 bases sitting between them. The CDR3 consists of 14 residues. This CDR3 is CASSLALLAREQYF. Here the CDR3 DNA reads TGTGCCAGCAGCTTAGCGCTGTTAGCGAGGGAGCAGTACTTC.

The V gene is TRBV7-2, the J gene TRBJ2-1, with 8 bases identical to TRBD1. The germline CDR1 and CDR2 sequences are SGHTA and FQGNSA. With V trimmed by 4 bases and J by 4 bases, 3 bases remained unmatched. The CDR3 extends over 14 amino acids. CDR3 nucleotides: TGTGCCAGCAGCTCTGGACAGGGATACAATGAGCAGTTCTTC. As protein: CASSSGQGYNEQFF.

The V call is TRBV28, the J call TRBJ2-7; maybe TRBD2 (7 bases). The length of the CDR3 is 15 residues. V lost 8 bases and J 0 bases, leaving 17 bases between the germline ends. The germline CDR1 and CDR2 sequences are MDHEN and SYDVKM. In DNA, the CDR3 is TGTGCCAGCTGGAACGCGGGGGCCCACTCCTACGAGCAGTACTTC. Protein sequence: CASWNAGAHSYEQYF.

This clone was recorded only once. The CDR3 loop is CASSSTGTGGADGYTF. The DNA for the CDR3 is TGTGCCAGCAGTTCGACCGGGACAGGGGGCGCGGATGGCTACACCTTC. This chain joins TRBV6-5 and TRBJ1-2; 12 bases fit TRBD1. V was pared by 4 bases and J by 6 bases, with 9 bases of the junction left unmatched. Germline V lookup: CDR1 MNHEY, CDR2 SVGAGI. This CDR3 has 16 residues.

The gene calls are TRBV4-2 and TRBJ2-1; D is possibly TRBD2 (6 bases). With 1 base removed from V and 9 bases from J, the gap between germline ends came to 10 bases. CDR1 and CDR2 from the germline V gene are LGHNA and YNFKEQ. This CDR3 contains 13 residues. The CDR3: CASSQGLEGEQFF. CDR3 bases: TGTGCCAGCAGCCAAGGACTAGAAGGTGAGCAGTTCTTC.

This chain uses TRBV5-6 with TRBJ2-5, with D possibly TRBD2 on 7 matching bases. Germline V lookup: CDR1 SGHDT, CDR2 YYEEEE. V was shortened by 2 bases and J by 1 base, with 15 bases between the two germline ends. This CDR3 is built from 16 residues. CDR3 loop: CASSLMGGGRQETQYF. The CDR3 DNA sequence: TGTGCCAGCAGCTTAATGGGGGGGGGCCGCCAAGAGACCCAGTACTTC.

This chain connects TRBV7-2 to TRBJ1-1; D remains ambiguous. Deletions cut 5 bases from V and 1 base from J, with 11 bases between. Germline V gene sequence: CDR1 SGHTA, CDR2 FQGNSA. The CDR3 contains 14 residues. CDR3 loop: CASSSPGRNTEAFF. The CDR3, as DNA: TGTGCCAGCAGCAGCCCCGGGAGGAACACTGAAGCTTTCTTT. The complete variable domain, with remaining parts taken from reference TRBV7-2 and TRBJ1-1, reads GAGVSQSPSNKVTEKGKDVELRCDPISGHTALYWYRQSLGQGLEFLIYFQGNSAPDKSGLPSDRFSAERTGGSVSTLTIQRTQQEDSAVYLCASSSPGRNTEAFFGQGTRLTVV.

The CDR3 nucleotides read TGTGCCAGCAGACGCGGGTGGGCTCCGGGCCTTCAAGAGACCCAGTACTTC. Translated: CASRRGWAPGLQETQYF. This sequence joins TRBV6-4 and TRBJ2-5; tentatively, D is TRBD2 (5 bases). The germline V gene has CDR1 MRHNA and CDR2 SNTAGT. The CDR3 runs 17 residues. Trimming removed 6 bases from V and 2 bases from J, with 22 bases in between.

This rearrangement joins TRBV27 to TRBJ1-6; D is unresolved. Germline V CDR1 and CDR2: MNHEY, SMNVEV (reference sequence). The CDR3 has 12 residues. The V end was cut by 5 bases, the J end by 7 bases, with 6 bases between. CDR3 nucleotide sequence: TGTGCCAGCAGTCGGGGAAATTCACCCCTCCACTTT. This sequence encodes CASSRGNSPLHF.

V and J are TRBV6-5 and TRBJ1-6, with 11 bases that match TRBD1. The CDR3 consists of 15 residues. After removal of 6 bases from V and 8 bases from J, the junction contained 6 bases not matched to a gene. Germline CDR1 is MNHEY and CDR2 is SVGAGI. The CDR3 nucleotides read TGTGCCAGCAGGTATAGGACAGGGGGCGATTCACCCCTCCACTTT. This gives the protein CASRYRTGGDSPLHF.

The chain joins TRBV6-1 to TRBJ2-7; tentatively, D is TRBD1 (6 bases). V was pared by 5 bases and J by 1 base, with 12 bases between. CDR3 size: 14 residues. Germline CDR1 MNHNS, CDR2 SASEGT. The CDR3 bases are TGTGCCAGCAGTCGGGCAGGGGAATCCTACGAGCAGTACTTC. Translated: CASSRAGESYEQYF.

The rearrangement links TRBV7-6 to TRBJ1-2; D is perhaps TRBD1 (5 bases). Germline V CDR1 and CDR2: SGHVS, FNYEAQ. V shed 5 bases and J shed 8 bases, with 18 bases lying between them. The CDR3 extends over 14 amino acids. CDR3: CASSLGDSGDGYTF. CDR3 DNA: TGTGCCAGCAGCCTAGGGGACTCCGGAGACGGCTACACCTTC.

The V and J genes are TRBV14 and TRBJ2-3, with 9 positions matching TRBD2. CDR1 and CDR2 (germline): SGHDN, FVKESK. This CDR3 is built from 16 residues. With 1 base clipped from V and 1 base from J, the junction kept 3 bases outside the gene matches. This CDR3 is CASSQVRLAGTDTQYF. CDR3 bases: TGTGCCAGCAGCCAAGTTCGACTAGCGGGCACAGATACGCAGTATTTT.

This sequence joins TRBV28 and TRBJ2-1; TRBD2 aligns across 8 bases. V lost 6 bases and J lost 7; bases outside the gene matches: 11. The CDR3 length is 15 residues. The germline gives CDR1 MDHEN, CDR2 SYDVKM. This CDR3 is CASRQTSATRNEQFF. The CDR3 bases are TGTGCCAGCAGACAGACTAGCGCGACTCGTAATGAGCAGTTCTTC.

The chain carries TRBV11-3 and TRBJ1-1; 11 bases fit TRBD1. The CDR3 spans 17 residues. J was trimmed by 2 bases and V by 5 bases; bases with no gene match: 10. Germline loops: CDR1 SGHNT, CDR2 YENEEA. CDR3 residues: CASSRTGGFLENTEAFF. For the CDR3, the DNA is TGTGCCAGCAGCCGGACAGGGGGCTTTTTGGAAAACACTGAAGCTTTCTTT.

The chain uses TRBV5-1 and TRBJ1-2, with D possibly being TRBD1 (6 bases). Germline-derived CDR1 and CDR2 are SGHRS and YFSETQ. Trimming took 3 bases from V and 7 from J, leaving 13 bases between them. The CDR3 loop spans 13 amino acids. CDR3 in amino acids: CASSSQGYGGYTF. The CDR3 coding sequence is TGCGCCAGCAGCTCACAGGGTTATGGTGGCTACACCTTC. The full variable domain, in which reference TRBV5-1 and TRBJ1-2 provide the parts outside the CDR3, is KAGVTQTPRYLIKTRGQQVTLSCSPISGHRSVSWYQQTPGQGLQFLFEYFSETQRNKGNFPGRFSGRQFSNSRSEMNVSTLELGDSALYLCASSSQGYGGYTFGSGTRLTVV.

The V and J genes are TRBV18 and TRBJ1-1; 8 bases map to TRBD1. Germline CDR1 reads KGHSH; CDR2 reads LQKENI. The CDR3 runs to 15 residues. Trimming at V came to 1 base and at J to 4 bases, leaving 5 bases not matched to a gene. The CDR3 here is CASSPQNRGVTEAFF. CDR3 coding DNA: TGTGCCAGCTCACCACAGAACAGGGGGGTCACTGAAGCTTTCTTT.

V is TRBV19 and J is TRBJ2-5; TRBD1 is a possible D gene (5 bases). The ends were cut back, 4 bases at V and 5 bases at J, with 17 bases in the middle. From germline, CDR1 is LNHDA and CDR2 SQIVND (reference sequence). The CDR3 loop spans 15 amino acids. CDR3 protein: CASSTRAGQGETQYF. In DNA form, the CDR3 reads TGTGCCAGTAGTACCCGGGCAGGTCAGGGTGAGACCCAGTACTTC. The complete variable domain, with remaining parts taken from reference TRBV19 and TRBJ2-5, reads DGGITQSPKYLFRKEGQNVTLSCEQNLNHDAMYWYRQDPGQGLRLIYYSQIVNDFQKGDIAEGYSVSREKKESFPLTVTSAQKNPTAFYLCASSTRAGQGETQYFGPGTRLLVL.

The chain combines TRBV6-1 with TRBJ2-2; TRBD2 might be the D (6 bases). The germline V and J ends were trimmed by 2 bases and 1 base, with 8 bases remaining between them. This CDR3 has 15 residues. CDR1 is MNHNS and CDR2 is SASEGT in the germline V gene. The CDR3 spells CASSELARNTGELFF. The CDR3 nucleotides read TGTGCCAGCAGTGAACTAGCGCGGAACACCGGGGAGCTGTTTTTT.

The chain combines TRBV28 with TRBJ2-5, with 10 positions matching TRBD2. The CDR3 consists of 14 residues. The germline CDR1 and CDR2 sequences are MDHEN and SYDVKM. For the CDR3, the DNA is TGTGCGGTGGGAACTAGCGGGGTCCAAGAGACCCAGTACTTC. It is translated as CAVGTSGVQETQYF.

The genes are TRBV29-1 and TRBJ2-3; TRBD2 matches 12 bases. The CDR3 covers 21 residues. Germline V lookup: CDR1 SQVTM, CDR2 ANQGSEA. The chain's CDR3 is CSEREYGRLAGEPASTDTQYF. CDR3 bases: TGCAGTGAACGAGAATACGGGCGACTAGCGGGAGAGCCCGCTAGCACAGATACGCAGTATTTT.